This TCR beta chain emerged from a study of post-analysis software for immune sequencing data (dated by TCRdb to between 2014 and 2017). For the study in its entirety: Relapsing-remitting, secondary progressive and progressive-relapsing multiple sclerosis were recorded as disease courses, and subtype annotation was lacking for some patients. Patient repertoires were compared against around twelve previously published healthy control repertoires from donors aged about 6 to 28 years. A subset of samples was prepared in parallel using single-end sample barcoding, then pooled and co-amplified after Illumina adapter ligation. Study-wide findings and limitations: Normalized Chao1 diversity was significantly lower in multiple sclerosis patients than controls, suggesting substantial peripheral T-cell clonal expansion. The multiple sclerosis patient group was slightly younger than the control group. Four to six TRBV segments, including TRBV5-6, TRBV5-1 and TRBV20-1, were significantly more frequent in patients than controls. When samples were clustered directly using the F measure, samples prepared in the same batch co-clustered strongly, which prompted a batch-effect correction.

The junction shows trimming of 5 bases on V and 5 bases on J, and the gene matches do not reach 4 bases of it. The CDR3 runs 14 residues from the cysteine to the phenylalanine. CDR3 DNA is the only sequence kept; it has 42 bases, read in frame from the first base. CDR1 SGHRS and CDR2 YFSETQ are derived from the germline V gene. To demonstrate the VDJtools post-analysis software, the study profiled TCR beta repertoires from the peripheral blood of 10 to 15 young patients with multiple sclerosis. The multiple sclerosis patients were children and adolescents between roughly 6 and 15 years of age. Library preparation used PCR. Sequencer: Illumina HiSeq 2500. To reduce PCR and sequencing biases, unique molecular identifiers were built into the TCR beta cDNA libraries. Every 1 to 10 million input T cells yielded 500,000 or so cDNA molecules, meaning each molecule approximated one T cell. The patient libraries were prepared and sequenced with the same protocol used for the earlier healthy control dataset. Within a given batch, samples were prepared together, multiplexed and sequenced on the same HiSeq lane. Per the authors' processing: MIGEC handled the raw barcoded reads, throwing out single-read molecular identifier groups before consensus assembly and CDR3 extraction. Clonotype tables were post-analysed with VDJtools, normalizing diversity by down-sampling all datasets to the smallest sample size. To correct batch-related cross-sample contamination, repertoire overlap clustering matched CDR3 amino acid sequences but not nucleotide sequences. TCRdb redid the processing of the public reads, applying fastp at Q25 and MiXCR, and retained in-frame beta chains. Rows with a matching CDR3 protein are joined into one entry that keeps the most common DNA and genes. TCRdb assigned the V and J calls; the authors' analysis was not used. This sample has hundreds of thousands of distinct CDR3 sequences in its table, and roughly 58% of those were observed once. The ten largest clonotypes hold 4% to 5.5% of the sample.

Points on this clonotype: The antigen it recognizes is unknown. Base qualities are not provided; no much larger clone lies one nucleotide away.

Specimen: blood. This chain joins TRBV5-1 to TRBJ1-1; 12 middle bases align to TRBD1. The sequence derives from a girl aged 5 to 17 with multiple sclerosis. The CDR3 corresponds to CASRGQGARTEAFF. The nucleotide sequence is given as TGCGCCAGCAGGGGACAGGGGGCGAGGACTGAAGCTTTCTTT.